The clone carrying this T cell receptor beta chain was observed a handful of times. These data come from a study of T-cell reconstitution after alpha-beta-depleted transplantation in children. The CDR3 loop spans 11 amino acids. Germline-derived CDR1 and CDR2 are SNHLY and FYNNEI. V was clipped by 10 bases and J by 9 bases, with 13 bases between them. The TCRbeta library was prepared with unique molecular identifiers. TCRdb reprocessed the PCR reads via MiXCR and lists one record per CDR3 protein. The sample yields 83,000 or so distinct CDR3 sequences, approximately 9.2% seen once. The chain joins TRBV2 to TRBJ2-1, with D perhaps TRBD1 (6 bases). The sequence was obtained from a human donor who donated a stem cell graft to a child with congenital amegakaryocytic thrombocytopenia. The sample consisted of PBMCs from the stem cell graft donor, taken from the stem cell graft. The CDR3 loop reads CATKVRGEQFF. CDR3 DNA sequence: TGTGCCACCAAAGTCAGGGGTGAGCAGTTCTTC.